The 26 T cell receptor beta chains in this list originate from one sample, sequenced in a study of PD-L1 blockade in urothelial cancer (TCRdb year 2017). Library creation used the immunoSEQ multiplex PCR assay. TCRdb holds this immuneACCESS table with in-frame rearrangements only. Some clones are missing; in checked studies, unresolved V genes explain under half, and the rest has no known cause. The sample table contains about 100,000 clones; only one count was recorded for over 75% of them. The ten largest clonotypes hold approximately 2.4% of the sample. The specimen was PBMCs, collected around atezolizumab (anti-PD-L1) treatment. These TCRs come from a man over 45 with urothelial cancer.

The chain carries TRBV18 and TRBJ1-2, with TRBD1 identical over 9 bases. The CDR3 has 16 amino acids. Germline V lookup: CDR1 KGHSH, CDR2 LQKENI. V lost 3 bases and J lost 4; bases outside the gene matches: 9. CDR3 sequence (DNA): TGTGCCAGCTCACCGGACGGGACAGGGTCGGTCTATGGCTACACCTTC. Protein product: CASSPDGTGSVYGYTF.

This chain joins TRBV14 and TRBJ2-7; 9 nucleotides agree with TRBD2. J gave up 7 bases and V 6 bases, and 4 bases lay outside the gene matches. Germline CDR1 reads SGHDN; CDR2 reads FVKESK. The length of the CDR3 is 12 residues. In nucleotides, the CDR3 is TGTGCCAGCAGTAGCGGGAGATGGGAGCAGTACTTC. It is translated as CASSSGRWEQYF.

Here the CDR3 reads CAWSSTATGNYGYTF. The DNA for the CDR3 is TGTGCCTGGAGCTCAACCGCCACGGGGAACTATGGCTACACCTTC. V gene TRBV30 combines with J gene TRBJ1-2, with unresolved D. V was cut by 3 bases and J by 2 bases, with 16 bases left in between. Germline V gene sequence: CDR1 GTSNPN, CDR2 SVGIG (reference sequence). The CDR3 contains 15 residues.

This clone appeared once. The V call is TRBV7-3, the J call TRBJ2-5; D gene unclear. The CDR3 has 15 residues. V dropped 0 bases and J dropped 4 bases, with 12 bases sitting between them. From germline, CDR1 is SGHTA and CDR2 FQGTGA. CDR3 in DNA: TGTGCCAGCAGCTTAACCCCGGAGAAAGGAGAGACCCAGTACTTC. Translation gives CASSLTPEKGETQYF.

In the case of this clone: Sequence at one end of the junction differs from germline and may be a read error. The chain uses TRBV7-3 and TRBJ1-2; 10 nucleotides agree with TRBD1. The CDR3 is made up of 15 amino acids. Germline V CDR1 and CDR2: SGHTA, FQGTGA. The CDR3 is CASSVTGTGDYGYTF. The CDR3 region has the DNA TGTGCCAGCAGCGTAACCGGGACAGGGGACTATGGCTACACCTTC.

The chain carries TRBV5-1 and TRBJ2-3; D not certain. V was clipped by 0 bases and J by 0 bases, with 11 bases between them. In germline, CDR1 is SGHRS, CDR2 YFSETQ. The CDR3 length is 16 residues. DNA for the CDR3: TGCGCCAGCAGCTTGGCCCTGACAACTAGCACAGATACGCAGTATTTT. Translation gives CASSLALTTSTDTQYF. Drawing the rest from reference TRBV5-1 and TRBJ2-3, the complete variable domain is KAGVTQTPRYLIKTRGQQVTLSCSPISGHRSVSWYQQTPGQGLQFLFEYFSETQRNKGNFPGRFSGRQFSNSRSEMNVSTLELGDSALYLCASSLALTTSTDTQYFGPGTRLTVL.

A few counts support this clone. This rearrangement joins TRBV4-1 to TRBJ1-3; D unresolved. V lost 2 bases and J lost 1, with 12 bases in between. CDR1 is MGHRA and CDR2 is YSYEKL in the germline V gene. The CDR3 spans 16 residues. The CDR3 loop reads CASSQKDAGSGNTIYF. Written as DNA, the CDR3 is TGCGCCAGCAGCCAAAAAGACGCGGGGTCTGGAAACACCATATATTTT.

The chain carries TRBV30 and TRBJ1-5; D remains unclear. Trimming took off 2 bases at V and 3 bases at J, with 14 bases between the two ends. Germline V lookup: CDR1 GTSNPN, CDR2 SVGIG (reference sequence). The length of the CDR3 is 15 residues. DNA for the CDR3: TGTGCCTGGAGTATGGGTCAAGGAGACAATCAGCCCCAGCATTTT. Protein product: CAWSMGQGDNQPQHF.

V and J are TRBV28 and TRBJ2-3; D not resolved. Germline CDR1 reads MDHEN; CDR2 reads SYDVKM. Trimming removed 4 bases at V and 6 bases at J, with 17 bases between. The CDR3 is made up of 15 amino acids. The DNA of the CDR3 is TGTGCCAGCAGTTGGTCTACACTAACACTGGATACGCAGTATTTT. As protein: CASSWSTLTLDTQYF.

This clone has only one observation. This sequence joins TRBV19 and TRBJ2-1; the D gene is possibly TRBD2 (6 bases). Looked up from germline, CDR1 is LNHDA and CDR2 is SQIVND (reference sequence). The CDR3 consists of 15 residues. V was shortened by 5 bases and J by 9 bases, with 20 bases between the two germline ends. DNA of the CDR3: TGTGCCAGTAGTCCCGACCGGGACTTAGTTAGTGAGCAGTTCTTC. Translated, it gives CASSPDRDLVSEQFF.

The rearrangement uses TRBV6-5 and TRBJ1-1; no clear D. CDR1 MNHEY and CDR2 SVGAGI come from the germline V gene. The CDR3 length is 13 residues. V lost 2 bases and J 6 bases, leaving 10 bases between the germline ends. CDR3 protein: CASSYDLGAEAFF. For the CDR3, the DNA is TGTGCCAGCAGTTACGATTTAGGAGCTGAAGCTTTCTTT.

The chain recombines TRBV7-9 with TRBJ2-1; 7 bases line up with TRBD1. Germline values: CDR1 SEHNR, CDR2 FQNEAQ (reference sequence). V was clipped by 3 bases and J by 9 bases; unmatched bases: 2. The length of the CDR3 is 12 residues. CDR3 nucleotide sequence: TGTGCCAGCAGCTTCAACAGGGGTGAGCAGTTCTTC. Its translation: CASSFNRGEQFF.

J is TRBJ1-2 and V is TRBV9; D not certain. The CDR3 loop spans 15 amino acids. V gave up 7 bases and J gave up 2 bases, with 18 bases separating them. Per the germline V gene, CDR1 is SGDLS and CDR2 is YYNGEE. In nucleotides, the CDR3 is TGTGCCAGCTCCCGGGCAGCCCTAGCAAACTATGGCTACACCTTC. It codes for CASSRAALANYGYTF.

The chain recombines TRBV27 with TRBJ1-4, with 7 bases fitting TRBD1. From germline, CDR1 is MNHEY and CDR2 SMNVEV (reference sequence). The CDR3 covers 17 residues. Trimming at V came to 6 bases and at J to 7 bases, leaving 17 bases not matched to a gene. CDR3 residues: CASRGSERTGTREKLFF. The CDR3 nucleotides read TGTGCCAGCAGGGGGTCCGAGCGGACAGGCACTCGTGAAAAACTGTTTTTT.

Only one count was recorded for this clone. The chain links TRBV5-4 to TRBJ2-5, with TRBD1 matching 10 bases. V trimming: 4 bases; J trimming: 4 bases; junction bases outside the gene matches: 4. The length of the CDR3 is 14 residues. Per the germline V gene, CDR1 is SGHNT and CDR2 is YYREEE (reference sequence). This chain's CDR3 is CASSPDRGRETQYF. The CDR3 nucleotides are TGTGCCAGCAGCCCCGACAGGGGGCGAGAGACCCAGTACTTC.

In DNA, the CDR3 is TGTGCCAGCAGTGACCCTTTCGGGAGGTACTCCAATGAGCAGTTCTTC. It translates to CASSDPFGRYSNEQFF. The gene calls are TRBV2 and TRBJ2-1; the match to TRBD2 covers 7 bases. This CDR3 is built from 16 residues. V was pared by 3 bases and J by 6 bases, with 11 bases of the junction left unmatched. The germline V gene has CDR1 SNHLY and CDR2 FYNNEI.

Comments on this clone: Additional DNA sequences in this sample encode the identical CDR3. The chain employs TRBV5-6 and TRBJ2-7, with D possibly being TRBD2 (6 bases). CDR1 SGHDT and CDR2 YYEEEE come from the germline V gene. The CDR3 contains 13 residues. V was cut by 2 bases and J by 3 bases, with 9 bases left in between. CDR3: CASSLAGSYEQYF. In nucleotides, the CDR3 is TGTGCCAGCAGCTTAGCGGGTAGCTACGAGCAGTACTTC. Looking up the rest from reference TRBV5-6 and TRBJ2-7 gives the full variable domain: DAGVTQSPTHLIKTRGQQVTLRCSPKSGHDTVSWYQQALGQGPQFIFQYYEEEERQRGNFPDRFSGHQFPNYSSELNVNALLLGDSALYLCASSLAGSYEQYFGPGTRLTVT.

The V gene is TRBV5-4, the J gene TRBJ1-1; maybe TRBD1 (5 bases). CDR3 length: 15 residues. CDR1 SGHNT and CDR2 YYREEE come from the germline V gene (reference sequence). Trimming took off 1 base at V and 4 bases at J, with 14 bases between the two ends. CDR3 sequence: CASSLSSGRITEAFF. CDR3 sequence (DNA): TGTGCCAGCAGCTTGTCCTCAGGGCGTATCACTGAAGCTTTCTTT.

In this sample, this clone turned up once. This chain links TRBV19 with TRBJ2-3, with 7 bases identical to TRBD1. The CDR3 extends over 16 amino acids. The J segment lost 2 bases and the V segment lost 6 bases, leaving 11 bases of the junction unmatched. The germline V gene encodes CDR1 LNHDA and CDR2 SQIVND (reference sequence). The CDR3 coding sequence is TGTGCCAGTAGAGGGGGCTTTGGGGGATTCACAGATACGCAGTATTTT. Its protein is CASRGGFGGFTDTQYF.

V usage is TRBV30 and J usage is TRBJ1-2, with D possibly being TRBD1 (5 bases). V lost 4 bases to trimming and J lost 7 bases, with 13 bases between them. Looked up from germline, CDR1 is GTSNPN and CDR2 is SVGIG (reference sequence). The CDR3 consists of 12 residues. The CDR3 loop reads CAWIGQGGGYTF. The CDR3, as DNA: TGTGCCTGGATCGGCCAGGGAGGTGGCTACACCTTC.

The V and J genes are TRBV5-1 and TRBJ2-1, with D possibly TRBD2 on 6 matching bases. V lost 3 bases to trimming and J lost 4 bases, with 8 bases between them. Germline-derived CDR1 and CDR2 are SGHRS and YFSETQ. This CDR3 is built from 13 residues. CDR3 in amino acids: CASSSGGYNEQFF. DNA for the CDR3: TGCGCCAGCAGCTCCGGGGGATACAATGAGCAGTTCTTC.

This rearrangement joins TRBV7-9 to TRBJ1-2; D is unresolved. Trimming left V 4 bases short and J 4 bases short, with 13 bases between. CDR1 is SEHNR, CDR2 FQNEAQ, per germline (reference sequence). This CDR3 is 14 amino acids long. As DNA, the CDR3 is TGTGCCAGCAGCTCCGATACAGCAATCTATGGCTACACCTTC. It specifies CASSSDTAIYGYTF.

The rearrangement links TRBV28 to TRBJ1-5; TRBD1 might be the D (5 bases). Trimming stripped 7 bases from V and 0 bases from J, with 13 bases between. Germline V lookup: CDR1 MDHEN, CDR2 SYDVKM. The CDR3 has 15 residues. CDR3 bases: TGTGCCAGCACACAGGAACATTATAGCAATCAGCCCCAGCATTTT. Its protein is CASTQEHYSNQPQHF.

This CDR3 reads CASSPGHLTEAFF. Written as DNA, the CDR3 is TGTGCCAGCAGTCCGGGACACCTAACCGAAGCTTTCTTT. The J gene is TRBJ1-1, the V gene TRBV27, with D possibly TRBD1 on 6 matching bases. Trimming shortened V by 5 bases and J by 8 bases, and 15 bases separated the two germline ends. The CDR3 is 13 residues long. The germline V gene has CDR1 MNHEY and CDR2 SMNVEV (reference sequence).

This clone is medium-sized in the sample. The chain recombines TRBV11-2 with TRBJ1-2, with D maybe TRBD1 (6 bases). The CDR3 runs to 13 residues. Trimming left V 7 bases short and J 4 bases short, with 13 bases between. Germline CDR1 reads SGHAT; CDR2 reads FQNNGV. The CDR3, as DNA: TGTGCCAGCACCCCCCAGGGGAGCTATGGCTACACCTTC. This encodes CASTPQGSYGYTF.

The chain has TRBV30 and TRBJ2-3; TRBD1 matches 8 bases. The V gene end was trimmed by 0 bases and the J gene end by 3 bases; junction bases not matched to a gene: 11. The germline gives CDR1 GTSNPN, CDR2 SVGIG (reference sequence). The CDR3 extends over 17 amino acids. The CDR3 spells CAWSVRRTGKGTDTQYF. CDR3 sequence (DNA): TGTGCCTGGAGTGTACGTAGGACAGGGAAAGGTACAGATACGCAGTATTTT. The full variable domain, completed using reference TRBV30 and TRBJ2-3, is SQTIHQWPATLVQPVGSPLSLECTVEGTSNPNLYWYRQAAGRGLQLLFYSVGIGQISSEVPQNLSASRPQDRQFILSSKKLLLSDSGFYLCAWSVRRTGKGTDTQYFGPGTRLTVL.